The T cell receptor beta chain described here comes from a study of T-cell reconstitution after alpha-beta-depleted transplantation in children. This clonotype came up many times. The TCRbeta library incorporated unique molecular identifiers. TCRdb re-derived calls from the PCR reads in MiXCR, one entry per CDR3 protein. The sample has around 680,000 distinct CDR3 sequences, approximately 16% seen once. This CDR3 is 14 amino acids long. From germline, CDR1 is MNHEY and CDR2 SVGAGI. V shed 2 bases, J shed 9 bases, and the junction held 6 bases outside the gene matches. This sequence joins TRBV6-5 and TRBJ2-3; 9 bases agree with TRBD2. The source was PBMCs from the stem cell graft donor, collected from the stem cell graft. The origin of this receptor is a human donor who donated a stem cell graft to a child with acute myeloid leukemia. As DNA, the CDR3 is TGTGCCAGCAGTTACGCCTCCGGGACTAGCACGCAGTATTTT. Encoded protein: CASSYASGTSTQYF.